This T cell receptor (beta chain) was obtained from a study of blood T cell repertoires in COVID-19. The count of this clone is one. Per the original methods: From reference gene primer amplification, estimates of nucleated cell counts were derived. The table came from immunoSEQ multiplex PCR; TCRdb's copy has only in-frame clones and leaves some out. That table is the source of V, J and clone size, and D and trimming were worked out from the DNA. The table lists 55,000 to 75,000 clones, approximately 87% of them singletons. The sample consisted of peripheral blood. This clonotype was obtained from a human donor in a cohort sampled during active COVID-19.

DNA for the CDR3: TGTGCCAGCAGTCCCCTTGGACAGGGAGGGAACACTGAAGCTTTCTTT. Its protein is CASSPLGQGGNTEAFF. The chain recombines TRBV28 with TRBJ1-1, with 8 positions matching TRBD1. The junction had 9 bases not matched to a gene; V was cut back by 5 bases and J by 1 base. CDR3 length: 16 amino acids. CDR1 is MDHEN and CDR2 is SYDVKM in the germline V gene.